This T cell receptor beta chain was captured by sequencing in a study of immune evolution from preneoplasia to lung adenocarcinoma. The study's findings and limits: KRAS-mutant nodules had the highest T cell clonality. Clonality was highest in normal lung, lower in later-stage lesions apparently.

The protocol was immunoSEQ multiplex PCR, while the TCRdb copy is restricted to in-frame clones and leaves out a portion. The table records 11,000 to 15,000 clones, 65% to 85% of them present only once. Regarding this clone: No antigen is known for it.

CDR1 SNHLY and CDR2 FYNNEI come from the germline V gene. The trim removed 5 bases at V and 3 bases at J, leaving 3 bases unmatched. This CDR3 contains 15 residues. The chain joins TRBV2 to TRBJ2-3, with 12 bases fitting TRBD2. Source material: FFPE minimally invasive lung adenocarcinoma tissue. The source of this sequence is a person aged 65 to 85 with lung adenocarcinoma. CDR3 bases: TGTGCCAGCAGTCTAGCGGGAGGGCCTACAGATACGCAGTATTTT. Residues: CASSLAGGPTDTQYF.